These 8 T cell receptor beta chains were all obtained from the same sample, sequenced in a study of blood T cell repertoires in COVID-19. Generated by immunoSEQ multiplex PCR, the TCRdb table keeps only in-frame clones and is missing some. The table records some 250,000 clones, approximately 80% of them present only once. Specimen: PBMCs or T cells enriched from blood (not recorded which). These receptors were obtained from a man aged 40-49 years who had recovered from COVID-19.

The chain couples TRBV6-5 to TRBJ2-2, with D perhaps matching TRBD1 (6 bases). The germline gives CDR1 MNHEY, CDR2 SVGAGI. The CDR3 loop spans 15 amino acids. Trimming stripped 7 bases from V and 0 bases from J, with 12 bases between. CDR3 nucleotide sequence: TGTGCCAGCAAGATACAGGGAGCGAACACCGGGGAGCTGTTTTTT. As protein: CASKIQGANTGELFF.

The chain couples TRBV29-1 to TRBJ2-7; D may be TRBD2 (6 bases). Trimming left V 4 bases short and J 1 base short, with 20 bases between. This CDR3 is built from 16 residues. The germline CDR1 and CDR2 sequences are SQVTM and ANQGSEA. CDR3 nucleotides: TGCAGCGTTGTCGGGACGGGGCGGGGCATTTCCTACGAGCAGTACTTC. Translation gives CSVVGTGRGISYEQYF.

V and J are TRBV5-1 and TRBJ2-1, with 7 bases identical to TRBD1. Trimming took 4 bases from V and 7 from J; bases not matched to a gene: 8. CDR3 length: 14 amino acids. Germline V gives CDR1 SGHRS, CDR2 YFSETQ. As DNA, the CDR3 is TGCGCCAGCAGCCTAGCCCAGGGGGTGAATGAGCAGTTCTTC. It yields the protein CASSLAQGVNEQFF.

The chain joins TRBV11-2 to TRBJ1-6; D is unresolved. The length of the CDR3 is 13 residues. The V and J ends lost 3 bases and 8 bases respectively, with 8 bases between them. The germline CDR1 and CDR2 sequences are SGHAT and FQNNGV. CDR3 coding DNA: TGTGCCAGCAGCTTTACGGCGGATTCACCCCTCCACTTT. It encodes CASSFTADSPLHF. The complete variable domain, with remaining parts taken from reference TRBV11-2 and TRBJ1-6, reads EAGVAQSPRYKIIEKRQSVAFWCNPISGHATLYWYQQILGQGPKLLIQFQNNGVVDDSQLPKDRFSAERLKGVDSTLKIQPAKLEDSAVYLCASSFTADSPLHFGNGTRLTVT.

The chain is built from TRBV28 and TRBJ2-5; TRBD2 matches 7 bases. V gave up 4 bases and J gave up 0 bases; unmatched junction bases: 5. The CDR3 totals 15 residues. Germline V gene lookup returns CDR1 MDHEN and CDR2 SYDVKM. The CDR3 nucleotides are TGTGCCAGCAGTTCGGCGGGAGACAACCAAGAGACCCAGTACTTC. This translates into CASSSAGDNQETQYF.

This chain links TRBV29-1 with TRBJ2-7, with D perhaps matching TRBD1 (6 bases). V lost 5 bases and J 2 bases, leaving 13 bases between the germline ends. Germline values: CDR1 SQVTM, CDR2 ANQGSEA. The CDR3 covers 13 residues. The CDR3 coding sequence is TGCAGCGTTTCTGGGGGCAATCCCTACGAGCAGTACTTC. This sequence encodes CSVSGGNPYEQYF.

The sample holds one count of this clone. CDR3 sequence: CASSEETGFGELFF. The CDR3 DNA reads TGTGCCAGCAGCGAGGAAACAGGGTTCGGGGAGCTGTTTTTT. The chain links TRBV9 to TRBJ2-2, with D perhaps TRBD1 (6 bases). The germline V and J ends were trimmed by 3 bases and 7 bases, with 13 bases remaining between them. CDR3 length: 14 amino acids. Germline V gene data show CDR1 as SGDLS and CDR2 as YYNGEE.

In the case of this clone: This sample includes further DNA sequences coding for the same CDR3. J is TRBJ2-5 and V is TRBV18; 9 bases agree with TRBD1. Looked up from germline, CDR1 is KGHSH and CDR2 is LQKENI. The CDR3 has 14 amino acids. The V and J ends lost 3 bases and 4 bases, in that order; junction bases with no gene match: 3. CDR3 nucleotides: TGTGCCAGCTCACCTGGGACAGGGCGAGAGACCCAGTACTTC. Protein: CASSPGTGRETQYF.